Included here is one TCR beta chain sequence, with context. The antigen remains undetermined. Vbeta (60) and Jbeta (13) primers were used in the PCR. The assay was immunoSEQ multiplex PCR, and TCRdb's table has in-frame clones only and misses some. The sample comprises 150,000 to 200,000 clones, roughly 82% of which are singletons, and about 10% rests with the top ten. This sample is part of a study of cytomegalovirus exposure and HLA in healthy donors. Broader study findings: CMV serostatus alone was available as immune exposure information.

V was clipped by 5 bases and J by 2 bases, with 19 bases between them. This CDR3 is built from 17 residues. CDR1 is KGHSH, CDR2 LQKENI, per germline. V usage is TRBV18 and J usage is TRBJ1-5; D might be TRBD1 (5 bases). The sequenced sample consisted of PBMCs. This sequence originates from a middle-aged man in good health and CMV-seropositive. CDR3 in amino acids: CASSFTEGLRGNQPQHF. The CDR3 DNA reads TGTGCCAGCTCATTTACGGAGGGGTTGAGGGGCAATCAGCCCCAGCATTTT.